Listed below are T cell receptor beta chains from one sample, sequenced in a study of shared clonotypes between healthy human individuals. Measured with immunoSEQ multiplex PCR; TCRdb has only the in-frame clones, and not every one. Of some 550,000 clones listed, about 97% are singletons. The sequencing input was naive CD4+ T cells sorted from blood. The receptor source for this set is a woman in her 30s in good health. Each CDR3 is given with its conserved first and last residue. D genes are given only for firm matches. Only part of the rows carry a size: once, few, many, or a class if the clone is expanded.

>NA|TRBV15|NA|TRBJ1-5
TGTGCCACCAGCAGAGATAGGGGCACCGATCAGCCCCAGCATTTT
CATSRDRGTDQPQHF
>NA|TRBV27|NA|TRBJ2-3
TGTGCCAGCAGCCCTGTTGGGAGAGCAGATACGCAGTATTTT
CASSPVGRADTQYF
>NA|TRBV10-2|NA|TRBJ1-4
TGCGCCAGCAGTGTGTCACGGGGGGCAACTAATGAAAAACTGTTTTTT
CASSVSRGATNEKLFF
>NA|TRBV5-1|NA|TRBJ2-2
TGCGCCAGCAGCTTGGTTCCTGGGAACACCGGGGAGCTGTTTTTT
CASSLVPGNTGELFF
>NA|TRBV28|NA|TRBJ2-5
TGTGCCAGCAGTCCCGTGAACAAAGAGACCCAGTACTTC
CASSPVNKETQYF
>NA|TRBV2|TRBD1|TRBJ1-1
TGTGCCAGCAAGCTCAGGGGGCGTGCCTCCGAAGCTTTCTTT
CASKLRGRASEAFF
>NA|TRBV7-2|TRBD1|TRBJ1-6
TGTGCCAGCAGCTTAGTAGACAGGGGGCGAGAATCCCTCCACTTT
CASSLVDRGRESLHF
>once|TRBV5-1|TRBD2|TRBJ2-1
TGCGCCAGCAGCTTTTTGGCCTCACTTGGGCAGCGGGAGCTCAATGAGCAGTTCTTC
CASSFLASLGQRELNEQFF
>NA|TRBV28|TRBD2|TRBJ2-7
TGTGCCAGCAGTTTGCTAGCGGGGGGTCACGAGCAGTACTTC
CASSLLAGGHEQYF
>NA|TRBV27|NA|TRBJ1-6
TGTGCCAGCAGTCGACCCCTCCACTTT
CASSRPLHF
>NA|TRBV28|NA|TRBJ2-7
TGTGCCAGCAGGCAAAAGTTGGGAGGCTCCTACGAGCAGTACTTC
CASRQKLGGSYEQYF
>NA|TRBV25-1|TRBD1|TRBJ2-7
TGTGCCAGCAGTGCCCCACAGGGGTACTACGAGCAGTACTTC
CASSAPQGYYEQYF
>once|TRBV14|NA|TRBJ2-1
TGTGCCAGCAGCCTTGCTTTACATGAGCAGTTCTTC
CASSLALHEQFF
>NA|TRBV2|TRBD2|TRBJ2-7
TGTGCCAGCAGTGTAGACCGGGACTACCACTACGAGCAGTACTTC
CASSVDRDYHYEQYF
>NA|TRBV19|TRBD2|TRBJ2-1
TGTGCCAGTAGTATGGTACTAGCGGGGTACAATGAGCAGTTCTTC
CASSMVLAGYNEQFF
>NA|TRBV1|NA|TRBJ1-1
TGCACCAGCAGCCAAGCCCCCGGGGACAGAGAAAAGAACACTGAAGCTTTCTTT
CTSSQAPGDREKNTEAFF
>NA|TRBV20-1|NA|TRBJ2-7
TGCAGTGCTACGGATGACTGGCAGTACTTC
CSATDDWQYF
>NA|TRBV11-2|TRBD1|TRBJ1-1
TGTGCCAGCAGCCCCGGACAGGGTTTAAAAGCTTTCTTT
CASSPGQGLKAFF
>NA|TRBV19|NA|TRBJ2-7
TGTGCCAGTAGTGGAACAGGGTACCTCTACGAGCAGTACTTC
CASSGTGYLYEQYF
>NA|TRBV4-1|NA|TRBJ2-1
TGCGCCAGCAGCCAAGGTACTAGCATCAGCTACAATGAGCAGTTCTTC
CASSQGTSISYNEQFF
>NA|TRBV6-4|NA|TRBJ2-5
TGTGCCAGCAGTGACCGGACTATAGAAGAGACCCAGTACTTC
CASSDRTIEETQYF
>NA|TRBV28|TRBD1|TRBJ1-2
TGTGCCAGCAGGTCTCGAATCGACAGGGACCGCTATGGCTACACCTTC
CASRSRIDRDRYGYTF
>NA|TRBV5-4|TRBD1|TRBJ1-1
TGTGCCAGCAGCTTTGATTTGGACAGGGAGGTAGCTTTCTTT
CASSFDLDREVAFF
>NA|TRBV7-9|NA|TRBJ2-7
TGTGCCAGCAGCTCGGCAACGGACCACGAGCAGTACTTC
CASSSATDHEQYF
>once|TRBV28|NA|TRBJ2-7
TGTGCCAGCAGACTGGGGGTGACAGATCTCTACGAGCAGTACTTC
CASRLGVTDLYEQYF
>NA|TRBV18|TRBD2|TRBJ2-1
TGTGCCAGCTCACCCTACTCTCCGGGACTAGCGGGGTTAGGTGAGCAGTTCTTC
CASSPYSPGLAGLGEQFF
>once|TRBV7-9|NA|TRBJ2-7
TGTGCCAGCAGCTTAGTTTTTGGCGGGACCGACGGGTACGAGCAGTACTTC
CASSLVFGGTDGYEQYF
>NA|TRBV5-6|TRBD1|TRBJ2-7
TGTGCCAGCAGCTCAGCCGGGACAGGGGGCCGCGAGCAGTACTTC
CASSSAGTGGREQYF
>NA|TRBV11-2|NA|TRBJ1-4
TGTGCCAGCAGCAAGATGCCCCTCTCCCGTGGGGGCAATGAAAAACTGTTTTTT
CASSKMPLSRGGNEKLFF
>NA|TRBV6-5|NA|TRBJ2-5
TGTGCCAGCAGTTACTCAGCCGGGGGCCAAGAGACCCAGTACTTC
CASSYSAGGQETQYF
>NA|TRBV7-9|NA|TRBJ2-7
TGTGCCAGCAGCTGGGACGGAAACCCGGACGAGCAGTACTTC
CASSWDGNPDEQYF
>NA|TRBV9|TRBD1|TRBJ1-6
TGTGCCAGCAGCGTAGACGGGACAGGGAATTCACCCCTCCACTTT
CASSVDGTGNSPLHF
>NA|TRBV28|TRBD1|TRBJ1-5
TGTGCCAGCAGTACCTCGGGACAGGGGGTTCAGCCCCAGCATTTT
CASSTSGQGVQPQHF
>once|TRBV5-1|NA|TRBJ1-1
TGCGCCAGCAGCTTCGTAGGGGTTACTGAAGCTTTCTTT
CASSFVGVTEAFF
>once|TRBV28|NA|TRBJ2-5
TGTGCCAGCAGTTTCCGACAGCGCCAAGAGACCCAGTACTTC
CASSFRQRQETQYF
>once|TRBV5-5|NA|TRBJ2-7
TGTGCCAGCATCGATCTCAGAGGGACCTACGAGCAGTACTTC
CASIDLRGTYEQYF
>NA|TRBV6-5|NA|TRBJ2-3
TGTGCCAGCACTAAGGACTTCGGCACAGATACGCAGTATTTT
CASTKDFGTDTQYF
>NA|TRBV25-1|NA|TRBJ2-7
TGTGCCAGCAGTGACCATTTAGGGAGGGAGCAGTACTTC
CASSDHLGREQYF
>NA|TRBV28|TRBD1|TRBJ2-7
TGTGCCAGCAGTTCTCCCGGGACAGCCTCCTACGAGCAGTACTTC
CASSSPGTASYEQYF
>once|TRBV6-6|NA|TRBJ2-7
TGTGCCAGCAGTCAGGGAGAGTACGAGCAGTACTTC
CASSQGEYEQYF
>NA|TRBV5-1|NA|TRBJ1-5
TGCGCCAGCAGCTTGAAGGAGAATCAGCCCCAGCATTTT
CASSLKENQPQHF